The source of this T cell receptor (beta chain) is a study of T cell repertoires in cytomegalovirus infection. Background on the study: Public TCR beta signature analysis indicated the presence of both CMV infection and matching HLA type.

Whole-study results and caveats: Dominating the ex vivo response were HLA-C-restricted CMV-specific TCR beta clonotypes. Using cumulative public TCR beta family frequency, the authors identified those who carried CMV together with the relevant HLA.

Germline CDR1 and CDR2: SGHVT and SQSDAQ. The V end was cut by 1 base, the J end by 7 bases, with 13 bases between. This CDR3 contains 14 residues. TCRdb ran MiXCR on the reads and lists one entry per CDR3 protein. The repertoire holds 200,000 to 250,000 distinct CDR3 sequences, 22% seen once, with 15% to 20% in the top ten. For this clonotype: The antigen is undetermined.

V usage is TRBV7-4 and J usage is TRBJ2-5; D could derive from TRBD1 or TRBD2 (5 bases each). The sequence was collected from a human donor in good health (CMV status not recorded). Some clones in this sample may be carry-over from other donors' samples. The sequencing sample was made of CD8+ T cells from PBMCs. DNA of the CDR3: TGTGCCAGCAGCTTAGAAGGGGCTGGGGGGACCCAGTACTTC. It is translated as CASSLEGAGGTQYF.